Detailed here is one T cell receptor (beta chain). Using immunoSEQ multiplex PCR, the repertoire was profiled, and TCRdb retains in-frame clones only, with some absent. The profile covers roughly 230,000 clones, with approximately 82% appearing a single time and 3% to 4.5% taken by the ten largest. This record belongs to a study of blood T cell repertoires in COVID-19. The CDR3 is made up of 14 amino acids. With 6 bases clipped from V and 7 bases from J, the junction kept 11 bases outside the gene matches. CDR1 is MDHEN and CDR2 is SYDVKM in the germline V gene. The sample comprised peripheral blood. J is TRBJ1-2 and V is TRBV28, with 7 nucleotides matching TRBD1. This TCR was recovered from a woman aged 80 or over with acute or convalescent COVID-19. The CDR3 reads CASSRQGASSGYTF. In nucleotides, the CDR3 is TGTGCCAGCAGCAGACAGGGTGCCTCCTCTGGCTACACCTTC.